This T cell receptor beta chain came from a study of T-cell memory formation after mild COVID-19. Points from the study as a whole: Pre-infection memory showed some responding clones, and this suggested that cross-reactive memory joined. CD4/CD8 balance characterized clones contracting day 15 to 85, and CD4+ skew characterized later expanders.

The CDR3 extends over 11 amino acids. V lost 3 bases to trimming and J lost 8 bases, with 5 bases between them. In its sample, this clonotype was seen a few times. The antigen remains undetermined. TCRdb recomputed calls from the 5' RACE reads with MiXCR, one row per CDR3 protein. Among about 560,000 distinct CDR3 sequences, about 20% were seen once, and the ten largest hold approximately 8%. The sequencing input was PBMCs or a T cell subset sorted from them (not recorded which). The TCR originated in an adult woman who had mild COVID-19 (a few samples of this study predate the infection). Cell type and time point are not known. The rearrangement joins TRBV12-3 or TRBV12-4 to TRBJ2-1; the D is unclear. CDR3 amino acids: CASSFIDEQFF. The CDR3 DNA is TGTGCCAGCAGTTTCATAGATGAGCAGTTCTTC.